A single sample is the source of the 10 T cell receptor beta chains below, sequenced in a study of T cell responses to AZD1222 COVID-19 vaccine. Assay used: immunoSEQ multiplex PCR; TCRdb lists only in-frame clones, some missing. Altogether tens of thousands of clones are present, about nine tenths being singletons, with the ten largest covering approximately 8.1%. Sequenced here: peripheral blood, sampled 28 days after the second AZD1222 dose. These receptors all come from an adult who received the AZD1222 COVID-19 vaccine.

The J gene is TRBJ1-5, the V gene TRBV24-1; 7 positions match TRBD1. Germline assignment: CDR1 KGHDR and CDR2 SFDVKD. CDR3 length equals 15 residues. Trimming cost V 11 bases and J 0 bases; bases outside gene matches: 9. CDR3 sequence: CAILPGQVSNQPQHF. Here the CDR3 DNA reads TGTGCCATCCTCCCCGGACAGGTTAGCAATCAGCCCCAGCATTTT.

The chain recombines TRBV5-1 with TRBJ1-4; TRBD1 might be the D (5 bases). V lost 4 bases and J lost 4, with 11 bases in between. Germline V gene data show CDR1 as SGHRS and CDR2 as YFSETQ. This CDR3 region has 14 residues. The CDR3 reads CASSPGRGNEKLFF. CDR3 coding DNA: TGCGCCAGCAGCCCGGGGAGGGGTAATGAAAAACTGTTTTTT.

The chain uses TRBV2 and TRBJ2-2, with TRBD1 matching over 7 bases. CDR1 SNHLY and CDR2 FYNNEI come from the germline V gene. This CDR3 has 15 residues. J lost 4 bases, V lost 2 bases, and 4 bases had no gene match. The CDR3 protein is CASSERGRITGELFF. Written as DNA, the CDR3 is TGTGCCAGCAGTGAAAGGGGGCGTATCACCGGGGAGCTGTTTTTT.

V and J are TRBV18 and TRBJ2-5, with D perhaps TRBD2 (5 bases). The CDR3 has 13 amino acids. The germline CDR1 and CDR2 sequences are KGHSH and LQKENI. Trimming shortened V by 4 bases and J by 5 bases, and 11 bases separated the two germline ends. Here the CDR3 DNA reads TGTGCCAGCTCACAGGCTAGCATTGAGACCCAGTACTTC. It translates to CASSQASIETQYF.

The chain has TRBV3-1 (or the pseudogene TRBV3-2) and TRBJ2-5; D unresolved. Germline V gene data show CDR1 as LGHDT and CDR2 as YNNKEL (reference sequence). The CDR3 runs to 12 residues. V was clipped by 1 base and J by 5 bases, with 5 bases between them. The CDR3 bases are TGTGCCAGCAGCCAAGTGTCCGAGACCCAGTACTTC. Amino acid sequence: CASSQVSETQYF.

The rearrangement joins TRBV3-1 (or the pseudogene TRBV3-2) to TRBJ2-7; D not resolved. The germline CDR1 and CDR2 sequences are LGHDT and YNNKEL (reference sequence). This CDR3 is 14 amino acids long. V shed 5 bases and J shed 1 base, with 12 bases lying between them. CDR3 coding DNA: TGTGCCAGCAGCGACCTCGCCTCGTCCTACGAGCAGTACTTC. Encoded protein: CASSDLASSYEQYF.

V and J are TRBV28 and TRBJ1-5, with 8 nucleotides matching TRBD1. Germline values: CDR1 MDHEN, CDR2 SYDVKM. The CDR3 has 16 residues. J was trimmed by 6 bases and V by 8 bases; bases with no gene match: 15. CDR3: CASASVRQGLGQPQHF. The CDR3 DNA reads as TGTGCCAGCGCCTCCGTGAGACAGGGGTTGGGTCAGCCCCAGCATTTT.

This clone appeared a single time. The V and J genes are TRBV5-1 and TRBJ2-2; TRBD2 matches 13 bases. Losses at the gene ends were 4 bases for V and 0 bases for J; bases not matched to a gene: 6. CDR1 and CDR2 from the germline V gene are SGHRS and YFSETQ. This CDR3 has 18 amino acids. CDR3 DNA: TGCGCCAGCAGCGGAAGACTAGCGGGAGGCTCGAACACCGGGGAGCTGTTTTTT. Translated: CASSGRLAGGSNTGELFF.

This clone was seen a few times. This rearrangement joins TRBV7-9 to TRBJ2-1; 15 bases are a match to TRBD2. Germline CDR1 reads SEHNR; CDR2 reads FQNEAQ (reference sequence). V lost 0 bases and J lost 10; bases outside the gene matches: 7. This CDR3 region has 17 residues. This CDR3 reads CASSLASGLAGGREQFF. In DNA, the CDR3 is TGTGCCAGCAGCTTAGCTTCGGGACTAGCGGGAGGTAGGGAGCAGTTCTTC. Looking up the rest from reference TRBV7-9 and TRBJ2-1 gives the full variable domain: DTGVSQNPRHKITKRGQNVTFRCDPISEHNRLYWYRQTLGQGPEFLTYFQNEAQLEKSRLLSDRFSAERPKGSFSTLEIQRTEQGDSAMYLCASSLASGLAGGREQFFGPGTRLTVL.

This clone was counted a single time. This chain joins TRBV28 and TRBJ2-1; 7 bases agree with TRBD2. The CDR3 sequence is 16 residues long. V lost 2 bases, J lost 5 bases, and 9 bases stayed unmatched. Germline V gives CDR1 MDHEN, CDR2 SYDVKM. In nucleotides, the CDR3 is TGTGCCAGCAGTTTAGGAGGTGCGAGCGGGGACAATGAGCAGTTCTTC. It specifies CASSLGGASGDNEQFF.